This T cell receptor beta chain emerged from a study of quantifying T cell responses using KT2 cells (dated by TCRdb to about 2017). Study-wide context: RNA was DNase-treated and reverse transcribed with TCR alpha and beta constant-region primers, mostly using SuperScript III. To prevent over-amplification, PCR2 was performed as a SYBR Green qPCR and halted at a predetermined fluorescence threshold. The efficiency of the T4 ligation step under optimum conditions was estimated to be above 9%. Overall study outcomes, separate from this receptor: Saturation was seen in the detection of KT2 sequences when very high numbers of KT2 cells were spiked in. KT2 sequences were still detected at the lowest spike-in tested, roughly one KT2 cell per 100,000 PBMC. The numbers of KT2 alpha and beta sequences increased linearly with the number of input KT2 cells across several orders of magnitude. This TCR sequencing study did not compare the pipeline side by side with other TCR sequencing techniques.

The protocol used for the library was UMI-ligation and nested PCR. T4 RNA ligase 1 was used to ligate a single-stranded oligonucleotide containing the Illumina SP2 sequence and a UMI to the 3' end of the cDNA. PCR1 used four to five cycles (98 degrees C 15 s, 69 degrees C 30 s, 72 degrees C 40 s), and the beta primer was an equimolar mix of RC1.1 and RC1.2 that covered TRBC1 and TRBC2. From PCR2 onward, TCR alpha and beta chains were processed separately, and sample indices and Illumina adaptors were added. The UMI, placed after an 8-base spacer, consisted of 12 random nucleotides arranged as two hexamers with a spacer between them. Libraries were sequenced on an Illumina MiSeq with v2 2x251 paired-end chemistry, typically around eleven samples per run. To boost diversity, each sequencing library was supplemented with PhiX DNA at roughly 5-8%. Regarding the original processing steps: The raw reads were converted into FASTQ with bcl2fastq and then demultiplexed by dual indices with Demultiplexor. V and J genes were assigned by Decombinator through tag matching that permitted a single base-pair mismatch. UMIs were used by Collapsinator to correct both sequencing errors and frequency errors caused by PCR heterogeneity. CDR3Translator turned Decombinator identifiers into nucleotide sequence, translated that sequence into amino acids, and pulled out the CDR3 based on C- and N-terminal motifs. A cluster of KT2 sequences that shared one unique molecular identifier was counted as a single distinct KT2 TCR. TCRdb took the public reads, trimmed them with fastp at Q25, ran MiXCR for clone calling and kept in-frame beta chains. Rows with one shared CDR3 protein collapse into an entry with the most common genes and DNA. The V and J calls and clone size come from TCRdb's table, not from the authors' own analysis. The sample contains about 33,000 distinct CDR3 sequences, approximately 10% of them found a single time. 8% to 10% of the sample belongs to the ten largest clones.

Known numbers of KT2, a T cell clone whose TCR had been sequenced previously, were spiked into unfractionated PBMC to test the sensitivity and accuracy of the pipeline. A range of KT2-to-PBMC ratios was set up by mixing KT2 cells into a fixed number of PBMC. Concerning this clonotype: No cognate antigen has been identified for it. The input lacks base qualities; no much larger clone sits a single base away.

The CDR3 covers 17 residues, taking in both the cysteine and the phenylalanine. The entry retains the CDR3 DNA only, 51 bases that are in frame from base 1. CDR1 is given as MNHEY and CDR2 as SVGEGT, both from the germline V gene. The germline ends are 26 bases apart after V is trimmed by 6 bases and J by 8 bases. Material: PBMCs spiked with cells of the T cell clone KT2. The clonotype comes from a human donor. This sequence uses TRBV6-2 or TRBV6-3 and TRBJ2-1, with the D segment identity uncertain. Read as DNA, the sequence is TGTGCCAGCAGCGAACTCCCTCCGAGCGCCTACAACGATGAGCAGTTCTTC. The resulting protein is CASSELPPSAYNDEQFF.